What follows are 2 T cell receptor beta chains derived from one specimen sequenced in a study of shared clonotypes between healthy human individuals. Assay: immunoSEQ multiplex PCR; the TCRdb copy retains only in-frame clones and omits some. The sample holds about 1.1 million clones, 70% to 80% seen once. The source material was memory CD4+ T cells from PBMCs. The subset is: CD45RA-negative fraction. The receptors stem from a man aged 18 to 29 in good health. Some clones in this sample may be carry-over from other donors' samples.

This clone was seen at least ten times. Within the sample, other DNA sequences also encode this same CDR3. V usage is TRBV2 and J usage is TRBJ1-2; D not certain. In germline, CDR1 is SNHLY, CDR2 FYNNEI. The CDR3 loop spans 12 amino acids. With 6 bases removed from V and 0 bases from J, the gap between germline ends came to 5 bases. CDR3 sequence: CASSTANYGYTF. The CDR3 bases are TGTGCCAGCAGCACAGCTAACTATGGCTACACCTTC.

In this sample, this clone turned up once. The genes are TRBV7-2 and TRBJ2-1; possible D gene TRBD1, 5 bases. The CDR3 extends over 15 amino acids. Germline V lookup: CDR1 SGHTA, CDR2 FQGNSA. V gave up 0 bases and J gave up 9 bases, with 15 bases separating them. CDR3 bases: TGTGCCAGCAGCTTAGCTCTCGGTCAGGGTGGTGAGCAGTTCTTC. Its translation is CASSLALGQGGEQFF. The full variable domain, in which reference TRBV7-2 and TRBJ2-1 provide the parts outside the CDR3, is GAGVSQSPSNKVTEKGKDVELRCDPISGHTALYWYRQSLGQGLEFLIYFQGNSAPDKSGLPSDRFSAERTGGSVSTLTIQRTQQEDSAVYLCASSLALGQGGEQFFGPGTRLTVL.